This T cell receptor (beta chain) was sequenced in a study of response to subunit inactivated influenza vaccine. Overall study results and limits: That few new T cells are recruited by each seasonal influenza vaccination was the authors' suggestion.

TCRdb reprocessed the RT-PCR reads with MiXCR, giving one entry per CDR3 protein. The top ten hold about 9.4% of the sample, which has some 300,000 distinct CDR3 sequences, roughly 22% seen once. The length of the CDR3 is 15 residues. Trimming at V came to 1 base and at J to 8 bases, leaving 7 bases not matched to a gene. Germline lookup yields CDR1 SGHNT and CDR2 YYREEE (reference sequence). Regarding this clonotype: Its target is unknown.

This receptor was taken from a man aged 45 to 70 who received an inactivated influenza vaccine. The starting material was PBMCs from blood, obtained approximately 20 months after vaccination. J is TRBJ2-1 and V is TRBV5-4, with 9 bases lining up with TRBD2. The CDR3 loop reads CASSLWAGGHDEQFF. Written as DNA, the CDR3 is TGTGCCAGCAGCTTGTGGGCGGGGGGGCACGATGAGCAGTTCTTC.